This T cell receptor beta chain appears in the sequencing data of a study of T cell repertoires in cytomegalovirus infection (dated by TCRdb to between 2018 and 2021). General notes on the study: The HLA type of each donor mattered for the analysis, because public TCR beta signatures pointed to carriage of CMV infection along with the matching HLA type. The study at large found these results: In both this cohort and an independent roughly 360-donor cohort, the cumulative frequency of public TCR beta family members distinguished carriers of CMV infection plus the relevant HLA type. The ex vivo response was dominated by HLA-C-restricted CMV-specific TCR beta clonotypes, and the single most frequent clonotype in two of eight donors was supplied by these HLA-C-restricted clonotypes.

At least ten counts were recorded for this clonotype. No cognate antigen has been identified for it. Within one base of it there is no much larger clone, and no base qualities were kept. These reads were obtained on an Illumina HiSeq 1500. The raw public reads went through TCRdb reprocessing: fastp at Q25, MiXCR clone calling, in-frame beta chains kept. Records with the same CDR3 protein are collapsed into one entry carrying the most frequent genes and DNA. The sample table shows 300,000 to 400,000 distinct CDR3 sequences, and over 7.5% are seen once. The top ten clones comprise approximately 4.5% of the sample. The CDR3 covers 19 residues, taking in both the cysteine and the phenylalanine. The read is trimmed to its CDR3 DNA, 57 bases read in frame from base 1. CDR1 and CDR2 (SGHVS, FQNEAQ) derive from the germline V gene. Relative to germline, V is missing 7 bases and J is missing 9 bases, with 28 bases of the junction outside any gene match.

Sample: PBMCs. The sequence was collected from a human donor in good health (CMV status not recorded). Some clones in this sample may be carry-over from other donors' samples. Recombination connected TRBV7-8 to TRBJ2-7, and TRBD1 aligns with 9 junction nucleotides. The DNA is TGTGCCAGCACCCAGTCGCCGGTTGATGGGGACAGGGTCCTGAGGAGGCAGTACTTC. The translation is CASTQSPVDGDRVLRRQYF.